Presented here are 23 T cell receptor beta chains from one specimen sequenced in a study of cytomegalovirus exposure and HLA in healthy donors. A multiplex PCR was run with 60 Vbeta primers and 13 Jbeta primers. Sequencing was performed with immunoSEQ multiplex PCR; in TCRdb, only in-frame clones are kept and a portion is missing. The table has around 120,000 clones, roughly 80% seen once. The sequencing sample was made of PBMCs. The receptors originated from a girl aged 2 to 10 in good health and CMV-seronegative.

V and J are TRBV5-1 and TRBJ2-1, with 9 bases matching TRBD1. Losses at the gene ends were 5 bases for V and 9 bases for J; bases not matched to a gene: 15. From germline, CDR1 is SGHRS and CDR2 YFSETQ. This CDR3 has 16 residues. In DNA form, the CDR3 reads TGCGCCAGCAGTCTGACCTCCGGGACAGGGATGGGTGAGCAGTTCTTC. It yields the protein CASSLTSGTGMGEQFF.

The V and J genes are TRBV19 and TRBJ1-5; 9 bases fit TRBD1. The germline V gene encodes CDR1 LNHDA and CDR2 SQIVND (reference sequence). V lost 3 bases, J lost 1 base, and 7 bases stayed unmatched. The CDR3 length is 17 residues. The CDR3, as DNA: TGTGCCAGTAGTATGACAGGGGGATCGAGGAGCAATCAGCCCCAGCATTTT. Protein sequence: CASSMTGGSRSNQPQHF.

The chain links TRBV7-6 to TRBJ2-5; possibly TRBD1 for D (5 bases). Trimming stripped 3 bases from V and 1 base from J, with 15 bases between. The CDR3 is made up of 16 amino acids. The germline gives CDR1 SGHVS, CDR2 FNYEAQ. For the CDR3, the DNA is TGTGCCAGCAGCTTTTTGGGGCAGCGACTCCAAGAGACCCAGTACTTC. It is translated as CASSFLGQRLQETQYF.

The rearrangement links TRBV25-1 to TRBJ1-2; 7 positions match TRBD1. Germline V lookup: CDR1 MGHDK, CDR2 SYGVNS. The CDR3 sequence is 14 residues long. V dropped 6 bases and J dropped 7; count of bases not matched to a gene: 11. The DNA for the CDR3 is TGTGCCAGCAGCGCTGCTACAGGGGCGGCTGGCTACACCTTC. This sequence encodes CASSAATGAAGYTF.

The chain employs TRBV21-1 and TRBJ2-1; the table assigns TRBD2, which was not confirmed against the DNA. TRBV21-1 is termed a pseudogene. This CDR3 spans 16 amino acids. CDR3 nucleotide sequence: TGTGCCAGCAGCAAAAGTGTTAGCGGGAGTCGCTATGAGCAGTTCTTC. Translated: CASSKSVSGSRYEQFF.

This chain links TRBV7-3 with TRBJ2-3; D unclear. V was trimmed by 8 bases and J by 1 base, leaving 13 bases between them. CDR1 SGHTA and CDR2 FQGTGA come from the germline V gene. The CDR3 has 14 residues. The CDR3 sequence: CASSGGSRTDTQYF. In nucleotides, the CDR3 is TGTGCCAGCTCTGGCGGAAGTCGCACAGATACGCAGTATTTT.

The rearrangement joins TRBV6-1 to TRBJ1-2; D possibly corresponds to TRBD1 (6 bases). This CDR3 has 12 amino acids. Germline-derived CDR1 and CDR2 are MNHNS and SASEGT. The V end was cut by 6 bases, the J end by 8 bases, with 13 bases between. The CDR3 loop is CASRGGAQGYTF. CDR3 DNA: TGTGCCAGCAGGGGGGGGGCGCAAGGCTACACCTTC.

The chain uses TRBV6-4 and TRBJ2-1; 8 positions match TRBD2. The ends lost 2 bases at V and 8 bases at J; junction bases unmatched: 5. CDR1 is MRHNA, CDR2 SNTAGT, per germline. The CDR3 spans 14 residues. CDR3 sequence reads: CASSDGSGGDEQFF. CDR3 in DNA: TGTGCCAGCAGTGACGGCTCGGGGGGGGATGAGCAGTTCTTC.

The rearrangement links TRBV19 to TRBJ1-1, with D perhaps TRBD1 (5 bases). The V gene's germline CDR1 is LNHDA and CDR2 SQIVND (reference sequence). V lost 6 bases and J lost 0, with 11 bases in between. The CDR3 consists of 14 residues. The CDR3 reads CASRQGFMNTEAFF. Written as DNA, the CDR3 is TGTGCCAGTAGGCAGGGCTTCATGAACACTGAAGCTTTCTTT.

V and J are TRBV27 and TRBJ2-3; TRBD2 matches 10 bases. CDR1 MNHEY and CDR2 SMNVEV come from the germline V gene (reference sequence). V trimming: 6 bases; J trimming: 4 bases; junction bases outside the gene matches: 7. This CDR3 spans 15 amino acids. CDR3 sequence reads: CASRQAGGLADTQYF. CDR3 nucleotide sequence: TGTGCCAGCAGACAAGCGGGAGGGCTCGCAGATACGCAGTATTTT.

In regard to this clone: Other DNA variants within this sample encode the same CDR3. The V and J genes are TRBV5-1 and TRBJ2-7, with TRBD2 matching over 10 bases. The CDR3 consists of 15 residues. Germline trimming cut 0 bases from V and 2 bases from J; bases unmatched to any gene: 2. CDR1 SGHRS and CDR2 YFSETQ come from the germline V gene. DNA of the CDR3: TGCGCCAGCAGCTTGGGAGCGGGAGGGGCCTACGAGCAGTACTTC. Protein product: CASSLGAGGAYEQYF.

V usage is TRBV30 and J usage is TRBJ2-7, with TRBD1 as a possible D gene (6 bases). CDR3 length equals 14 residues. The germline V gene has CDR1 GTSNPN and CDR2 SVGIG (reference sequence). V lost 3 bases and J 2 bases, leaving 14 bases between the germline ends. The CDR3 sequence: CAWRPTGKPYEQYF. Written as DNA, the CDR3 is TGTGCCTGGAGACCTACAGGGAAACCCTACGAGCAGTACTTC.

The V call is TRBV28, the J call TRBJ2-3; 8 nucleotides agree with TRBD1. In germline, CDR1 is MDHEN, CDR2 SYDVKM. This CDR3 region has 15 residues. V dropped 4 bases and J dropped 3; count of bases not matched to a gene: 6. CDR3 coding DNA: TGTGCCAGCAGTTCACAGGGGGTGAGGACAGATACGCAGTATTTT. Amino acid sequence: CASSSQGVRTDTQYF.

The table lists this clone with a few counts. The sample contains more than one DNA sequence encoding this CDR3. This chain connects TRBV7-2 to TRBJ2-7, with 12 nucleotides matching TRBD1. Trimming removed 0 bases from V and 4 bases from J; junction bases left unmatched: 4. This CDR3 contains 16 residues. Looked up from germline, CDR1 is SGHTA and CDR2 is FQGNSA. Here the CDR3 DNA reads TGTGCCAGCAGCTTAGCGGGACAGGGGGCTTTGTACGAGCAGTACTTC. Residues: CASSLAGQGALYEQYF.

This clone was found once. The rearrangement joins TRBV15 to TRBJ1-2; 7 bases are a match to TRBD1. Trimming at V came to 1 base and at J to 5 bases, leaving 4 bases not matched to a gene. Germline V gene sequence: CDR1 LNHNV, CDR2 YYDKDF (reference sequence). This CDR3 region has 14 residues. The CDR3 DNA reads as TGTGCCACCAGCAGAGTTACAGGGGAATATGGCTACACCTTC. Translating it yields CATSRVTGEYGYTF.

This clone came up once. The CDR3 DNA is TGTGCCCGCACGCAGGGTGGAGAGCAGTACTTC. This codes for CARTQGGEQYF. This chain connects TRBV6-5 to TRBJ2-7, with a weak D call TRBD1 (5 bases). Between the trimmed V and J ends, which lost 11 bases and 7 bases, there was a span of 15 bases. Germline CDR1 MNHEY, CDR2 SVGAGI. The CDR3 totals 11 residues.

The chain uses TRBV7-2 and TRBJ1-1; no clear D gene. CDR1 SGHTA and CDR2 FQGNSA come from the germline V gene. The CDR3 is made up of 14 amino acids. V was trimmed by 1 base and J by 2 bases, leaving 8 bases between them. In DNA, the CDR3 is TGTGCCAGCAGCTTAGGGGAGGGTAACACTGAAGCTTTCTTT. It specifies CASSLGEGNTEAFF.

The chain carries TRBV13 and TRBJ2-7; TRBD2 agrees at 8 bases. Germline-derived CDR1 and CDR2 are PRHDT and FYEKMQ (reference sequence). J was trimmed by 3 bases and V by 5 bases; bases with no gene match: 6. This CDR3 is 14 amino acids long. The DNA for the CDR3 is TGTGCCAGCAGCATTAGCGGGGCCGGCTACGAGCAGTACTTC. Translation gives CASSISGAGYEQYF.

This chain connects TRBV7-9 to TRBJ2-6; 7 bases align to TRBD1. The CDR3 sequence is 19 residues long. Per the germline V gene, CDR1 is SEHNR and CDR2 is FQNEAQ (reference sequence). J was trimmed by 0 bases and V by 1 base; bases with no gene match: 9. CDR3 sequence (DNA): TGTGCCAGCAGCTTAGTACCGGACAGGTACAACTCTGGGGCCAACGTCCTGACTTTC. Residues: CASSLVPDRYNSGANVLTF.

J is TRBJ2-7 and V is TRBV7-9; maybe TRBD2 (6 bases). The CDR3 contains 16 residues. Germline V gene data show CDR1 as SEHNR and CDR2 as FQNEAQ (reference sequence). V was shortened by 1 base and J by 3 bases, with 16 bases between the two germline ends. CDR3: CASSLVAGLPYYEQYF. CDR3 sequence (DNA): TGTGCCAGCAGCTTAGTTGCTGGACTACCATACTACGAGCAGTACTTC. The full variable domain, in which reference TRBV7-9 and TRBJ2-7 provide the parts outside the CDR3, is DTGVSQNPRHKITKRGQNVTFRCDPISEHNRLYWYRQTLGQGPEFLTYFQNEAQLEKSRLLSDRFSAERPKGSFSTLEIQRTEQGDSAMYLCASSLVAGLPYYEQYFGPGTRLTVT.

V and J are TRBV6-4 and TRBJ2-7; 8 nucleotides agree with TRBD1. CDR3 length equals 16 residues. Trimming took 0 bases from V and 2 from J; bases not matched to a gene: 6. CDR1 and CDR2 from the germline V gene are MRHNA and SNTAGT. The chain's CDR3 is CASSDSITGGPYEQYF. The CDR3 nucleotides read TGTGCCAGCAGTGACTCTATAACAGGGGGACCCTACGAGCAGTACTTC.

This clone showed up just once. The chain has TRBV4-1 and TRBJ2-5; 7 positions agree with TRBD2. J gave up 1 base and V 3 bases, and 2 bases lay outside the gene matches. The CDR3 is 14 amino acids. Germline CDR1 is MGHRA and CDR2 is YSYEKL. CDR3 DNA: TGCGCCAGCAGCCACCGGGAGGCCCAAGAGACCCAGTACTTC. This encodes CASSHREAQETQYF.

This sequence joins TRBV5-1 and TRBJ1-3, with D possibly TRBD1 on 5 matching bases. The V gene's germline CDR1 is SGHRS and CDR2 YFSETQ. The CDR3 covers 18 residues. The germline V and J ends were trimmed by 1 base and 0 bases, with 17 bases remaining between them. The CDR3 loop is CASSLSWGPLASGNTIYF. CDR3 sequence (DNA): TGCGCCAGCAGCTTGTCATGGGGCCCTCTCGCCTCTGGAAACACCATATATTTT.